The 11 T cell receptor beta chains below all came from one sample that was sequenced in a study of CD8 T cells in acute hepatitis C reinfection. Time point denoted: naive CD8 control sorted from an acute-time-point sample. Sequencing was performed with immunoSEQ multiplex PCR; in TCRdb, only in-frame clones are kept and a portion is missing. The sample lists approximately 41,000 clones, about 86% occurring once. The sequencing input was naive CD8+ T cells from PBMCs. The receptors shown here come from a man aged 30-40 years with chronic hepatitis C.

The CDR3: CASSTDRLYTGELFF. The CDR3 nucleotides are TGTGCCAGCAGCACAGACAGGCTCTACACCGGGGAGCTGTTTTTT. The chain uses TRBV5-5 and TRBJ2-2; D may be TRBD1 (6 bases). V was pared by 4 bases and J by 3 bases, with 13 bases between. Germline lookup yields CDR1 SGHKS and CDR2 YYEKEE (reference sequence). This CDR3 has 15 amino acids.

The chain is built from TRBV27 and TRBJ2-7; D is ambiguous. The CDR3 has 14 residues. Germline V CDR1 and CDR2: MNHEY, SMNVEV (reference sequence). Between the trimmed V and J ends, which lost 6 bases and 6 bases, there was a span of 18 bases. CDR3: CASSTMGGDLEQYF. The CDR3 nucleotides read TGTGCCAGCAGCACGATGGGCGGAGATCTCGAGCAGTACTTC.

This clone was picked up one time. This sequence joins TRBV7-9 and TRBJ2-7; perhaps TRBD2 as D (7 bases). The germline gives CDR1 SEHNR, CDR2 FQNEAQ (reference sequence). Trimming shortened V by 4 bases and J by 7 bases, and 14 bases separated the two germline ends. This CDR3 spans 13 amino acids. The chain's CDR3 is CASSYGGPGEQYF. The CDR3 DNA reads TGTGCCAGCAGCTACGGGGGGCCAGGGGAGCAGTACTTC.

This clone was seen a single time. A read error may produce the germline difference seen at one junction end. The chain links TRBV20-1 to TRBJ1-2; possible D gene TRBD1, 6 bases. This CDR3 is 10 amino acids long. Germline values: CDR1 DFQATT, CDR2 SNEGSKA (reference sequence). CDR3 in amino acids: CSARGPGTIF. The CDR3 nucleotides read TGCAGTGCTAGGGGGCCCGGGACAATCTTC.

This chain connects TRBV5-1 to TRBJ2-7; possible D gene TRBD2, 6 bases. Germline V gene lookup returns CDR1 SGHRS and CDR2 YFSETQ. The CDR3 is 14 residues long. V was shortened by 3 bases and J by 2 bases, with 12 bases between the two germline ends. CDR3 sequence reads: CASSSTRETYEQYF. CDR3 in DNA: TGCGCCAGCAGCTCGACTAGAGAGACCTACGAGCAGTACTTC.

The genes are TRBV21-1 and TRBJ2-7. TRBV21-1 is a documented pseudogene. The CDR3 runs to 15 residues. The CDR3 protein is CASSKVKKGCVEQYF. The CDR3 DNA is TGTGCCAGCAGCAAAGTTAAGAAGGGTTGTGTCGAGCAGTACTTC.

This chain uses TRBV2 with TRBJ2-4; D is ambiguous. There are 15 residues in the CDR3. V lost 3 bases, J lost 1 base, and 10 bases lay in between. Germline V lookup: CDR1 SNHLY, CDR2 FYNNEI. CDR3 in amino acids: CASSEGTMAKNIQYF. The CDR3 DNA reads TGTGCCAGCAGTGAGGGTACAATGGCCAAAAACATTCAGTACTTC.

The CDR3: CASSLRFPDTQYF. In DNA form, the CDR3 reads TGTGCCAGCAGCTTGAGGTTCCCAGATACGCAGTATTTT. The V gene is TRBV5-4, the J gene TRBJ2-3; D is unresolved. V lost 1 base and J 4 bases, leaving 7 bases between the germline ends. CDR3 size: 13 residues. Germline CDR1 and CDR2: SGHNT and YYREEE (reference sequence).

The rearrangement joins TRBV7-8 to TRBJ2-3; TRBD2 aligns across 8 bases. The germline V gene has CDR1 SGHVS and CDR2 FQNEAQ. The CDR3 runs to 15 residues. V dropped 2 bases and J dropped 3; count of bases not matched to a gene: 4. The CDR3 region is CASSLSGGLTDTQYF. The CDR3 DNA sequence: TGTGCCAGCAGCTTATCGGGGGGGCTAACAGATACGCAGTATTTT.

The rearrangement uses TRBV7-6 and TRBJ2-2; no firm D call. V was shortened by 2 bases and J by 4 bases, with 8 bases between the two germline ends. The V gene's germline CDR1 is SGHVS and CDR2 FNYEAQ. There are 14 residues in the CDR3. In DNA form, the CDR3 reads TGTGCCAGCAGCTTAACCCGCGGCACCGGGGAGCTGTTTTTT. Residues: CASSLTRGTGELFF.

J is TRBJ2-2 and V is TRBV9; D is unresolved. The CDR3 is made up of 14 amino acids. The germline V and J ends were trimmed by 3 bases and 1 base, with 7 bases remaining between them. The V gene's germline CDR1 is SGDLS and CDR2 YYNGEE. In DNA form, the CDR3 reads TGTGCCAGCAGCGAGCAGGAGAACACCGGGGAGCTGTTTTTT. Translating gives CASSEQENTGELFF.